This T cell receptor (beta chain) was identified during a study of blood T cell repertoires in COVID-19. Here immunoSEQ multiplex PCR was the method, and the copy in TCRdb shows in-frame clones only, minus some. Of roughly 180,000 clones in the sample, more than 70% were seen once. This CDR3 spans 14 amino acids. Germline CDR1 SGHDN, CDR2 FVKESK. Between the trimmed V and J ends, which lost 1 base and 3 bases, there was a span of 10 bases. Cohort 3 recovered donors had two negative PCRs, clearance, or symptom resolution. This clonotype originated in a man aged 35 to 55 who had recovered from COVID-19. The chain couples TRBV14 to TRBJ2-7; D is possibly TRBD1 (6 bases). The sequencing input was PBMCs or T cells enriched from blood (not recorded which). CDR3 protein: CASSQGLTGYEQYF. CDR3 DNA: TGTGCCAGCAGCCAAGGTTTGACAGGCTACGAGCAGTACTTC.